What follows describes a single T cell receptor (beta chain). No antigen is known for it. TCRdb's copy holds only in-frame clones and misses some; the assay was immunoSEQ multiplex PCR. The sample carries 93,000 or so clones, around 92% recorded once. This sample was included in a study of T cell responses to AZD1222 COVID-19 vaccine. This CDR3 region has 13 residues. Trimming pared 6 bases from V and 5 bases from J, leaving 13 bases between. In germline, CDR1 is LNHDA, CDR2 SQIVND (reference sequence). Study conclusions and caveats: There were vaccine-associated CD4 TCRs across spike, dominant at 160-218 and 743-854. Seropositive AZD1222 recipients at baseline numbered only six or seven. Of spike-specific TCRs, nearly half reportedly target regions left unmutated in variants.

Sequencing was performed on peripheral blood, taken on day 0 of AZD1222 vaccination. The sequence came from an adult in good health. This chain connects TRBV19 to TRBJ1-2; tentative D call: TRBD1 (6 bases). The CDR3 nucleotides read TGTGCCAGTAGGGACAGTTCGTTTTATGGCTACACCTTC. Amino acid sequence: CASRDSSFYGYTF.